These 10 T cell receptor beta chains share one sample of origin, sequenced in a study of CD8 T cells in Susac syndrome. When the RNA was reverse transcribed, random hexamers were used with an input of about 0.5 to 1 ug. MiXCR was run by TCRdb on the immunoSEQ multiplex PCR reads, yielding one entry per CDR3 protein. The sample has around 270,000 distinct CDR3 sequences, 89% seen once; the top ten hold approximately 0.18%. The sequenced sample consisted of CD8+ T cells from PBMCs. The receptors here all came from a human donor with multiple sclerosis.

This chain uses TRBV27 with TRBJ1-1, with unresolved D. The length of the CDR3 is 14 residues. V lost 1 base and J lost 2, with 8 bases in between. Germline V gene sequence: CDR1 MNHEY, CDR2 SMNVEV (reference sequence). The CDR3 protein is CASSLYPPNTEAFF. The CDR3, as DNA: TGTGCCAGCAGTTTATATCCCCCTAACACTGAAGCTTTCTTT.

With respect to this clonotype: One junction end does not reproduce the germline sequence, and a read error may be involved. The J gene is TRBJ1-3, the V gene TRBV29-1; 8 nucleotides line up with TRBD1. Per germline, CDR1 SQVTM and CDR2 ANQGSEA. The CDR3 has 12 residues. The CDR3 reads CSVVGQGVLQAF. For the CDR3, the DNA is TGCAGCGTTGTCGGACAGGGCGTCCTCCAGGCCTTT.

The CDR3 loop reads CASGPEGALSQPQHF. CDR3 in DNA: TGTGCCAGCGGCCCAGAGGGGGCGTTGAGTCAGCCCCAGCATTTT. The V and J genes are TRBV28 and TRBJ1-5; 7 bases map to TRBD1. J lost 6 bases, V lost 8 bases, and 13 bases had no gene match. The CDR3 runs to 15 residues. Per the germline V gene, CDR1 is MDHEN and CDR2 is SYDVKM.

The chain carries TRBV27 and TRBJ2-6, with D maybe TRBD2 (5 bases). Germline V gene data show CDR1 as MNHEY and CDR2 as SMNVEV (reference sequence). V was clipped by 2 bases and J by 3 bases, with 5 bases between them. CDR3 length equals 14 residues. CDR3 sequence reads: CASSLRGGANVLTF. CDR3 bases: TGTGCCAGCAGTTTACGGGGTGGGGCCAACGTCCTGACTTTC. The whole variable domain, remainder taken from reference TRBV27 and TRBJ2-6, is EAQVTQNPRYLITVTGKKLTVTCSQNMNHEYMSWYRQDPGLGLRQIYYSMNVEVTDKGDVPEGYKVSRKEKRNFPLILESPSPNQTSLYFCASSLRGGANVLTFGAGSRLTVL.

This chain joins TRBV9 and TRBJ2-1; a possible D gene is TRBD2 (6 bases). The CDR3 contains 15 residues. Per germline, CDR1 SGDLS and CDR2 YYNGEE. The V and J ends lost 0 bases and 7 bases respectively, with 14 bases between them. CDR3 nucleotide sequence: TGTGCCAGCAGCGTAGGGGAGGCTATTCCTAATGAGCAGTTCTTC. Its protein is CASSVGEAIPNEQFF.

The chain carries TRBV20-1 and TRBJ1-1; no definite D call. Germline V gene lookup returns CDR1 DFQATT and CDR2 SNEGSKA (reference sequence). Trimming cost V 1 base and J 4 bases, with 13 bases left between them. This CDR3 comprises 14 residues. In DNA, the CDR3 is TGCAGTGCTAGAGGTATGGTAGGGAGCACTGAAGCTTTCTTT. This translates into CSARGMVGSTEAFF.

The chain couples TRBV19 to TRBJ2-3; D is unresolved. Germline assignment: CDR1 LNHDA and CDR2 SQIVND (reference sequence). Trimming cost V 7 bases and J 2 bases, with 13 bases left between them. The CDR3 has 14 residues. For the CDR3, the DNA is TGTGCCAGTACCGGTGGGCTGTACACAGATACGCAGTATTTT. It codes for CASTGGLYTDTQYF.

The chain employs TRBV6-2 or TRBV6-3 and TRBJ2-5, with unresolved D. This CDR3 is built from 15 residues. Germline V gene sequence: CDR1 MNHEY, CDR2 SVGEGT. With 10 bases removed from V and 2 bases from J, the gap between germline ends came to 20 bases. The CDR3 sequence is CATFVGWSPQETQYF. The CDR3 DNA reads TGTGCCACCTTCGTCGGGTGGTCCCCTCAAGAGACCCAGTACTTC.

V is TRBV10-2 and J is TRBJ2-7; D is possibly TRBD2 (5 bases). V was shortened by 3 bases and J by 2 bases, with 8 bases between the two germline ends. The CDR3 loop spans 13 amino acids. CDR1 is WSHSY and CDR2 is SAAADI in the germline V gene. The DNA for the CDR3 is TGCGCCAGCAGTGAAGGGCGGGCCTACGAGCAGTACTTC. This translates into CASSEGRAYEQYF.

This chain links TRBV9 with TRBJ1-2; TRBD1 might be the D (6 bases). Trimming took 3 bases from V and 4 from J, leaving 10 bases between them. The germline gives CDR1 SGDLS, CDR2 YYNGEE. The CDR3 has 13 residues. The CDR3 DNA follows: TGTGCCAGCAGCGACGGGGGCCGCTATGGCTACACCTTC. Its translation: CASSDGGRYGYTF. The entire variable domain, with the rest obtained from reference TRBV9 and TRBJ1-2, is as follows: DSGVTQTPKHLITATGQRVTLRCSPRSGDLSVYWYQQSLDQGLQFLIQYYNGEERAKGNILERFSAQQFPDLHSELNLSSLELGDSALYFCASSDGGRYGYTFGSGTRLTVV.